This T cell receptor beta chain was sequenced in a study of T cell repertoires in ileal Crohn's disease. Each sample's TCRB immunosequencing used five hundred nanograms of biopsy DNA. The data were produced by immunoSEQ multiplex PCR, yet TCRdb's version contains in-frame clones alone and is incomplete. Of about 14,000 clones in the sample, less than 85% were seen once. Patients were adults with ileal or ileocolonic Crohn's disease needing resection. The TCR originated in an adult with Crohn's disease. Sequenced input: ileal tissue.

CDR3 region: CASCGTGGPNGYTF. CDR3 DNA sequence: TGTGCCAGTTGCGGGACAGGGGGCCCCAATGGCTACACCTTC. This rearrangement joins TRBV19 to TRBJ1-2; 12 bases map to TRBD1. With V trimmed by 8 bases and J by 6 bases, 7 bases remained unmatched. This CDR3 contains 14 residues. Germline V CDR1 and CDR2: LNHDA, SQIVND (reference sequence).